What follows are 21 T cell receptor beta chains derived from one specimen sequenced in a study of CXCR3-negative and CXCR3-positive naive CD8 T cells. UMI-labeled TRB cDNA libraries were prepared by 5' RACE. Following a re-call of the 5' RACE reads, TCRdb has one entry per CDR3 protein and lacks DNA. The repertoire table contains approximately 89,000 distinct CDR3 sequences. Their specific antigens are unknown. Study-wide results and limits: The TRB CDR3s that CXCR3-positive naive cells carried were more hydrophobic than those of CXCR3-negative naive cells.

The sample taken for sequencing was naive CXCR3+ CD8+ T cells from blood. As for subset: CD45RO-CCR7+CD27+CD95- naive CD8+ T cells expressing CXCR3 (TNR3+). The source of these receptors is a human donor in good health. Some clones in this sample may be carry-over from other donors' samples.

The gene calls are TRBV19 and TRBJ2-3; TCRdb names TRBD2, which stays unverified in the absence of DNA. CDR1 is LNHDA, CDR2 SQIVND, per germline (reference sequence). This CDR3 is built from 14 residues. CDR3 amino acids: CASRGLAGTDTQYF.

The chain couples TRBV12-3 or TRBV12-4 to TRBJ2-1; as DNA is missing, the TRBD1 call by TCRdb cannot be tested. The length of the CDR3 is 14 residues. This CDR3 is CAIQGVKINNEQFF.

The J gene is TRBJ2-7, the V gene TRBV6-2 or TRBV6-3; without DNA, the TCRdb call of TRBD1 cannot be checked. The CDR3 spans 13 residues. Per germline, CDR1 MNHEY and CDR2 SVGEGT. The CDR3 protein is CASSSPNPYDQYF.

The V and J genes are TRBV20-1 and TRBJ2-7; as DNA is missing, the TRBD1 call by TCRdb cannot be tested. The germline gives CDR1 DFQATT, CDR2 SNEGSKA (reference sequence). The CDR3 is 14 amino acids. CDR3 sequence reads: CSAPTGRRLYEQYF.

This chain joins TRBV29-1 and TRBJ1-2; TCRdb lists TRBD1, though no DNA is available to test this call. This CDR3 contains 12 residues. The germline V gene has CDR1 SQVTM and CDR2 ANQGSEA. This chain's CDR3 is CSARDGNYGYTF.

The chain is built from TRBV6-6 and TRBJ1-1; lacking DNA, the TRBD1 call made by TCRdb goes unchecked. The CDR3 runs to 13 residues. CDR1 and CDR2 (germline): MNHNY, SVGAGI (reference sequence). This chain's CDR3 is CASSDSENTEAFF.

CDR3 sequence: CASSLRSGNYEQYF. The chain combines TRBV5-1 with TRBJ2-7; TCRdb gives TRBD1 as the D gene, but with no DNA this cannot be confirmed. The CDR3 covers 14 residues. Germline-derived CDR1 and CDR2 are SGHRS and YFSETQ.

The J gene is TRBJ1-4, the V gene TRBV29-1. The CDR3 runs 14 residues. Germline assignment: CDR1 SQVTM and CDR2 ANQGSEA. The CDR3 sequence is CSVDFGATNEKLFF.

The chain couples TRBV28 to TRBJ2-2. The CDR3 sequence is 15 residues long. CDR1 is MDHEN, CDR2 SYDVKM, per germline. CDR3 in amino acids: CASTPGGANTGELFF.

The rearrangement joins TRBV12-3 or TRBV12-4 to TRBJ2-1. CDR3 length equals 12 residues. The CDR3: CASRLTDNEQFF.

The chain uses TRBV18 and TRBJ2-1. The germline V gene has CDR1 KGHSH and CDR2 LQKENI. This CDR3 spans 15 amino acids. CDR3 in amino acids: CASSPPGQLSNEQFF.

The rearrangement joins TRBV29-1 to TRBJ2-7; TCRdb calls TRBD1, which cannot be checked without DNA. This CDR3 has 12 amino acids. Germline V gives CDR1 SQVTM, CDR2 ANQGSEA. The CDR3 reads CSVDTGSYEQYF.

The chain uses TRBV14 and TRBJ2-1. The CDR3 has 15 amino acids. From germline, CDR1 is SGHDN and CDR2 FVKESK. The CDR3: CASSQGVSSYNEQFF.

The rearrangement joins TRBV20-1 to TRBJ2-6. The germline gives CDR1 DFQATT, CDR2 SNEGSKA (reference sequence). This CDR3 is built from 14 residues. The CDR3 spells CSATDYPGANVLTF.

CDR3 residues: CASSQVVGPDTQYF. This chain uses TRBV14 with TRBJ2-3; the D call of TRBD2 rests on TCRdb alone, since no DNA is present to check it. Germline lookup yields CDR1 SGHDN and CDR2 FVKESK. This CDR3 region has 14 residues.

J is TRBJ2-7 and V is TRBV4-1. This CDR3 spans 15 amino acids. Germline loops: CDR1 MGHRA, CDR2 YSYEKL. The CDR3 sequence is CASSLGYDVSYEQYF.

This sequence joins TRBV20-1 and TRBJ2-7; as DNA is missing, the TRBD2 call by TCRdb cannot be tested. This CDR3 is built from 15 residues. Germline V gene data show CDR1 as DFQATT and CDR2 as SNEGSKA (reference sequence). The CDR3 protein is CSAKGTSGASYEQYF.

The V gene is TRBV2, the J gene TRBJ1-3. Germline loops: CDR1 SNHLY, CDR2 FYNNEI. There are 15 residues in the CDR3. The CDR3 region is CASSEGLFSGNTIYF.

V and J are TRBV6-5 and TRBJ2-2; the TCRdb call, TRBD2, lacks DNA for checking. Germline V CDR1 and CDR2: MNHEY, SVGAGI. The CDR3 is 17 residues long. The CDR3: CASSLSHGLSKSGELFF.

The chain recombines TRBV6-6 with TRBJ2-5; TCRdb designates TRBD1, a call that cannot be tested without DNA. CDR1 MNHNY and CDR2 SVGAGI come from the germline V gene (reference sequence). The CDR3 is 16 residues long. This chain's CDR3 is CASSYWAGFRQETQYF.

V gene TRBV29-1 combines with J gene TRBJ2-3. The CDR3 is 16 amino acids. The germline V gene has CDR1 SQVTM and CDR2 ANQGSEA. The CDR3 protein is CSVEKLSVFSTDTQYF.